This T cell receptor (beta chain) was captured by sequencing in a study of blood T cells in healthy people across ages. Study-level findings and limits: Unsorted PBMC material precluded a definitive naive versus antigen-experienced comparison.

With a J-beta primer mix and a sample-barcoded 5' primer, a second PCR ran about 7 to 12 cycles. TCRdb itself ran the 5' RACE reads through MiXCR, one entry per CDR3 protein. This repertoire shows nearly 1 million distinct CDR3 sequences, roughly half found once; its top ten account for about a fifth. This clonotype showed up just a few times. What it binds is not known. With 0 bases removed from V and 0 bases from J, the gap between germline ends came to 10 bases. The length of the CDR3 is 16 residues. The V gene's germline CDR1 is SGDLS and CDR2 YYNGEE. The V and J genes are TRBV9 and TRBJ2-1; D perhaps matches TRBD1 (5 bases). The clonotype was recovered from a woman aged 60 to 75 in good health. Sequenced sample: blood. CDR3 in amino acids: CASSVGGLSSYNEQFF. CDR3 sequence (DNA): TGTGCCAGCAGCGTAGGGGGCCTTAGCTCCTACAATGAGCAGTTCTTC.